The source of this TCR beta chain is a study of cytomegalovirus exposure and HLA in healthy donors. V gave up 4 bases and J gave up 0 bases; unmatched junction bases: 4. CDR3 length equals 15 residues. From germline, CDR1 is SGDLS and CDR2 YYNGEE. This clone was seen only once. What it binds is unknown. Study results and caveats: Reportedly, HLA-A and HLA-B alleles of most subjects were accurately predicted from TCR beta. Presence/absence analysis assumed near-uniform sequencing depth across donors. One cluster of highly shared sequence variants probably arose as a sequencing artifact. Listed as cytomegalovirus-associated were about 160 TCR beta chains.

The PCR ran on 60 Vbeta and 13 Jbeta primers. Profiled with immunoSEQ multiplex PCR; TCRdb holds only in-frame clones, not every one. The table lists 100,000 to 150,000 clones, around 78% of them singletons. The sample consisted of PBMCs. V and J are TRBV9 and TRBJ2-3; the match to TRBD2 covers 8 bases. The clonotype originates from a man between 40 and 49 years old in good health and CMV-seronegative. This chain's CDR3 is CASSLVAGSTDTQYF. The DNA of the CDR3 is TGTGCCAGCAGCCTTGTAGCGGGGAGCACAGATACGCAGTATTTT.